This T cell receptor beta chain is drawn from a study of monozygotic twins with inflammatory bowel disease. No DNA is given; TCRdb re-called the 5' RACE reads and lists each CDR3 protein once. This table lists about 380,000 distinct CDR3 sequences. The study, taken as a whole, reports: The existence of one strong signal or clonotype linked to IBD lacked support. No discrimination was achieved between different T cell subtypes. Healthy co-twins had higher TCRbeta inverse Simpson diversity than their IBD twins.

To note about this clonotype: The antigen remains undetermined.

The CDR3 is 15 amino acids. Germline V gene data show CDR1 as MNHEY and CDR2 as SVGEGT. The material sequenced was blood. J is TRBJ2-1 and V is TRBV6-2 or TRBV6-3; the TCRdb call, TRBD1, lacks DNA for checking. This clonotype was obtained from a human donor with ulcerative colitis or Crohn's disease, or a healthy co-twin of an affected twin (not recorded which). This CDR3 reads CASSHEGGYLNEQFF.